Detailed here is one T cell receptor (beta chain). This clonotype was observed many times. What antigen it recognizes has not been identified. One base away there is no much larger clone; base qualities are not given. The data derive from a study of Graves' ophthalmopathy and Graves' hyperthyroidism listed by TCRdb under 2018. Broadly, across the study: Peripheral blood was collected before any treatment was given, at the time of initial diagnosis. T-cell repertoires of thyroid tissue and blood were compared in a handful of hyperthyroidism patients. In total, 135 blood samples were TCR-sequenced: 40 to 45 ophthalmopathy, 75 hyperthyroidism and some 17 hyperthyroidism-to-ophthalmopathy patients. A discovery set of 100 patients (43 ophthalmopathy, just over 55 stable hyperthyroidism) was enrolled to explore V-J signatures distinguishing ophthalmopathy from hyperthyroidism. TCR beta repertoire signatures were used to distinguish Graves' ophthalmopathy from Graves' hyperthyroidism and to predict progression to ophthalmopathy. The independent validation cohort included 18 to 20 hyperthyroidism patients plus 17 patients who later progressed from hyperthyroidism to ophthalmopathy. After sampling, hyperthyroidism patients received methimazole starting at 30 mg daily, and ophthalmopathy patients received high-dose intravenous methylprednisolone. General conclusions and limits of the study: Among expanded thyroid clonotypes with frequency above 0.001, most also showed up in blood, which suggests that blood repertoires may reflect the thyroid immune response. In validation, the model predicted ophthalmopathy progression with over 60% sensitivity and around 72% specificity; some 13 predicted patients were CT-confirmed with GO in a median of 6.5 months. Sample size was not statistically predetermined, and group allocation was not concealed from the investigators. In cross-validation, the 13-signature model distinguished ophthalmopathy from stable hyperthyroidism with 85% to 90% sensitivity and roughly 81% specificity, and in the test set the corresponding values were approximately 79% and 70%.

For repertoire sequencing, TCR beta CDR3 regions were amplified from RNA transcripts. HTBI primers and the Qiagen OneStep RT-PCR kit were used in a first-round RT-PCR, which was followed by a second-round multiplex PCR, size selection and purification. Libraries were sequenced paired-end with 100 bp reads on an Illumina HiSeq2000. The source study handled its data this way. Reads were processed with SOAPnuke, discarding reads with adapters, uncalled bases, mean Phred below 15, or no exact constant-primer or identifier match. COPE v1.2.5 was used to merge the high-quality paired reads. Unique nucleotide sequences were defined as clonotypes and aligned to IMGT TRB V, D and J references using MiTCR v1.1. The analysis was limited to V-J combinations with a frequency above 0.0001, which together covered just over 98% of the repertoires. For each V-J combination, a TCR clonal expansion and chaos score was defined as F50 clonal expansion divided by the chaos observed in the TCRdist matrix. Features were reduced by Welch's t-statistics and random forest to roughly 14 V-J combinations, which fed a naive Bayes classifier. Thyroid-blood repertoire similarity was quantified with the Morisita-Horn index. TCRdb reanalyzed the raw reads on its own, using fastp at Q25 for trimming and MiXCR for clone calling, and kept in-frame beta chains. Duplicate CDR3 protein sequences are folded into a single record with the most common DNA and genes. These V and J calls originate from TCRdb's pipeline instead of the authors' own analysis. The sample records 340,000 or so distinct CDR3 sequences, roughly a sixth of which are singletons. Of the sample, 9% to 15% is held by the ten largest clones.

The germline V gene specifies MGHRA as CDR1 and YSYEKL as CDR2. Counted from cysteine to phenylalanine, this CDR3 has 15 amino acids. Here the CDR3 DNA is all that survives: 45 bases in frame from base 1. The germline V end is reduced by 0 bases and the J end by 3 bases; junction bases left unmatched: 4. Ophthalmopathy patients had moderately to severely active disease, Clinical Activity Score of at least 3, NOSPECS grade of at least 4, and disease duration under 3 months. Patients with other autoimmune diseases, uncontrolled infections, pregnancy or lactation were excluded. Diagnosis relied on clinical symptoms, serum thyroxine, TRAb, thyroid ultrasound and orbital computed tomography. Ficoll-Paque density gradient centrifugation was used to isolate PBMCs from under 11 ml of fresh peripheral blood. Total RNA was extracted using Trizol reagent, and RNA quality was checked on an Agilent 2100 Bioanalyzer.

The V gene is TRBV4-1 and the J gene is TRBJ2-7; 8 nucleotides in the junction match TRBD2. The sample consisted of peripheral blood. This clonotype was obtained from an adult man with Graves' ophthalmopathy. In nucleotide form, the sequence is TGCGCCAGCAGCCAAGAGCAGCGGGAGATCTACGAGCAGTACTTC. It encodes CASSQEQREIYEQYF.